This T cell receptor (beta chain) is from a study of vaccination effects on CD4 cells after COVID-19. Using viral peptide pools, the ViraFEST assay grew out antigen-specific CD4+ T cells prior to sequencing. It was after more than nine days of culture that CD4+ T cells were isolated. BNT162b2 vaccine or mRNA-1273 vaccine was given to participants in two doses. Vaccine recipients lacked prior SARS-CoV-2 infection and had negative nucleocapsid antibodies. Clones were read by immunoSEQ multiplex PCR, and TCRdb kept only the in-frame ones, dropping some. The sample gives more than 40,000 clones, around 80% of which show up once; about 14% is in the top ten. As to this clone: Its antigen is as yet unknown.

Study outcomes and limitations: Clones that were induced by infection or by vaccine showed marked contraction late after vaccination.

The TCR comes from a human donor who received a COVID-19 vaccine. Here the sequenced sample was CD4+ T cells from PBMCs cultured with HCoV-OC43 spike peptides, taken after COVID-19 vaccination. Subset meaning: HCoV-OC43 spike overlapping peptide pool stimulation.

The CDR3: CSAREDTEAFF. In nucleotides, the CDR3 is TGCAGTGCTAGGGAGGACACTGAAGCTTTCTTT. V and J are TRBV20-1 and TRBJ1-1; D is undetermined. The CDR3 loop spans 11 amino acids. Per germline, CDR1 DFQATT and CDR2 SNEGSKA (reference sequence). V lost 3 bases, J lost 3 bases, and 5 bases lay in between.